The sample holds a few counts of the clone carrying this T cell receptor beta chain. These data belong to a study of human T cells and chemical hapten exposure. Study summary: The use of 2% DPC on around 2 cm by around 2 cm of upper inner arm skin constituted sensitization. The patient population, which was mostly female, had alopecia areata, totalis or universalis.

TCRdb ran MiXCR on the RACE reads and lists one entry per CDR3 protein. The data contain 300,000 to 450,000 distinct CDR3 sequences, 4.5% to 6% of them singletons. V was trimmed by 6 bases and J by 4 bases, leaving 12 bases between them. Germline loops: CDR1 DFQATT, CDR2 SNEGSKA (reference sequence). The CDR3 extends over 13 amino acids. Time point specified: pre-sensitization, week 0. Treatment described: therapeutic diphenylcyclopropenone sensitization with weekly scalp DPC. The study extracted total RNA from unfractionated whole blood. The sequencing used whole blood, collected in connection with sensitization to the hapten diphenylcyclopropenone (DPC). The chain employs TRBV20-1 and TRBJ1-4, with D uncertain. The clonotype was recovered from a woman between 50 and 59 years old with alopecia areata. Some clones in this sample may be carry-over from other donors' samples. In DNA, the CDR3 is TGCAGTGCCCCCGGCAGCCTTAATGAAAAACTGTTTTTT. Protein product: CSAPGSLNEKLFF.